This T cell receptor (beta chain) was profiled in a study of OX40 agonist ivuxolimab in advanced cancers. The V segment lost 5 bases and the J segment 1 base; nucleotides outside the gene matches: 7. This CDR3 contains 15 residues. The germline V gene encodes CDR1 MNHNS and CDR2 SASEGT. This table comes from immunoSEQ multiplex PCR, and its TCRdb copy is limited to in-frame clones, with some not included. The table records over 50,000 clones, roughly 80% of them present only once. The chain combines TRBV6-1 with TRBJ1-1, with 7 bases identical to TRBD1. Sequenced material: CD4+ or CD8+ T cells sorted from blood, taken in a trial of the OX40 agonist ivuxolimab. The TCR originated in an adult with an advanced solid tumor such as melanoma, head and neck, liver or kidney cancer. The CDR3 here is CASSPEWTGNTEAFF. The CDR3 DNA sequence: TGTGCCAGCAGTCCAGAGTGGACAGGGAACACTGAAGCTTTCTTT.